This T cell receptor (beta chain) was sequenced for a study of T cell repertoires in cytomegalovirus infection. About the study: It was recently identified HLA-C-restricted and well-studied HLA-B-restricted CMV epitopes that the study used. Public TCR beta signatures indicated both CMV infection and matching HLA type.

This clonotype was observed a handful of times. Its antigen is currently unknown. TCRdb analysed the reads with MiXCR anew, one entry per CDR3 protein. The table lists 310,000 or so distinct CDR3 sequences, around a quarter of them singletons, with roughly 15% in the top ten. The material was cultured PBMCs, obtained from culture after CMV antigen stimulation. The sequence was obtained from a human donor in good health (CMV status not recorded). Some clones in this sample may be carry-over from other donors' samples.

The CDR3 is CASSQAGQTYEQYF. The CDR3 DNA reads as TGCGCCAGCAGCCAAGCGGGTCAGACCTACGAGCAGTACTTC. This chain joins TRBV4-1 and TRBJ2-7; D not resolved. V lost 1 base to trimming and J lost 2 bases, with 9 bases between them. The CDR3 covers 14 residues. Per the germline V gene, CDR1 is MGHRA and CDR2 is YSYEKL.